This T cell receptor beta chain was obtained from a study of T cells after posttransplantation cyclophosphamide. Germline loops: CDR1 SGHRS, CDR2 YFSETQ. The length of the CDR3 is 17 residues. With 4 bases removed from V and 4 bases from J, the gap between germline ends came to 23 bases. Sequencing used immunoSEQ multiplex PCR; TCRdb keeps in-frame clones, though not all of them. The table shows about 8,000 clones, with roughly 88% occurring only once. Cyclophosphamide on days +3 and +4 followed busulfan-fludarabine conditioning and a marrow graft. The rearrangement joins TRBV5-1 to TRBJ1-2, with D hard to call. This sequence was found in a female patient aged 50-65 years who received an allogeneic stem cell transplant from a related donor, was CMV-positive, and had no GVHD. T cells may partly derive from the graft donor. Here the sequenced sample was CD4+ T cells sorted from blood, taken approximately 1,500 days after allogeneic stem cell transplant with posttransplant cyclophosphamide. DNA for the CDR3: TGCGCCAGCAGCACCCAACCTCCGGGATCCATGGGCTATGGCTACACCTTC. This translates into CASSTQPPGSMGYGYTF.